The 10 T cell receptor beta chains below were found in one sample sequenced in a study of beta chain features in type 1 diabetes. Antigen specificity for these receptors is unknown. Broader study findings: Type 1 diabetes patients showed a moderate but significant shortening of TCRB CDR3s in all four CD4+ subsets.

TCRB transcripts that were expressed got sequenced, as all of the isolated RNA had been reverse transcribed. TCRdb's copy holds only in-frame clones and misses some; the assay was immunoSEQ multiplex PCR. The table lists under 300,000 clones, approximately 14% of them singletons. Sequences were obtained from naive CD4+ T cells from blood. Source of these receptors: a man in his thirties or forties with type 1 diabetes.

In this sample, this clone turned up a few times. The chain links TRBV14 to TRBJ2-1, with D tentatively TRBD2 (5 bases). The ends were cut back, 4 bases at V and 4 bases at J, with 20 bases in the middle. CDR3 length equals 17 residues. Germline V gene lookup returns CDR1 SGHDN and CDR2 FVKESK. The CDR3 protein is CASSRRLTDFPYNEQFF. The CDR3 DNA sequence: TGTGCCAGCAGCCGGAGACTAACGGACTTTCCGTACAATGAGCAGTTCTTC.

This sequence joins TRBV2 and TRBJ2-7; D may be TRBD2 (6 bases). Deletions cut 10 bases from V and 4 bases from J, with 20 bases between. From germline, CDR1 is SNHLY and CDR2 FYNNEI. This CDR3 has 14 residues. DNA for the CDR3: TGTGCCACCCTTGGGGCGGGACTCCAATACGAGCAGTACTTC. Its translation is CATLGAGLQYEQYF.

This clone turned up a few times. The chain employs TRBV18 and TRBJ1-1, with 11 bases aligning to TRBD1. The germline gives CDR1 KGHSH, CDR2 LQKENI. J was trimmed by 5 bases and V by 6 bases; bases with no gene match: 14. This CDR3 has 17 residues. The CDR3 nucleotides read TGTGCCAGCTCGCCGGGACAGGGGGGGGTTGCCTGGACTGAAGCTTTCTTT. Protein sequence: CASSPGQGGVAWTEAFF.

The rearrangement links TRBV19 to TRBJ2-7, with D tentatively TRBD2 (6 bases). Germline CDR1 is LNHDA and CDR2 is SQIVND (reference sequence). V was shortened by 3 bases and J by 5 bases, with 14 bases between the two germline ends. The length of the CDR3 is 14 residues. This chain's CDR3 is CASSMGGNTHEQYF. CDR3 bases: TGTGCCAGTAGTATGGGCGGGAATACCCACGAGCAGTACTTC.

This clone was picked up a small number of times. This sequence joins TRBV29-1 and TRBJ1-2; the D gene is possibly TRBD1 (5 bases). In germline, CDR1 is SQVTM, CDR2 ANQGSEA. V lost 3 bases and J lost 1, with 15 bases in between. The CDR3 is made up of 15 amino acids. In DNA, the CDR3 is TGCAGCGTTGACGCCTCGGGGGGGGGTAACTATGGCTACACCTTC. Encoded protein: CSVDASGGGNYGYTF.

This sequence joins TRBV10-3 and TRBJ1-2; no clear D gene. CDR3 length: 13 residues. CDR1 ENHRY and CDR2 SYGVKD come from the germline V gene. V was trimmed by 4 bases and J by 4 bases, leaving 10 bases between them. The CDR3 region is CAISAGGSYGYTF. For the CDR3, the DNA is TGTGCCATCAGTGCGGGCGGGAGCTATGGCTACACCTTC.

The sample holds a few counts of this clone. This chain links TRBV10-2 with TRBJ2-1; 8 positions match TRBD2. This CDR3 has 16 residues. Germline values: CDR1 WSHSY, CDR2 SAAADI. V dropped 7 bases and J dropped 2; count of bases not matched to a gene: 10. CDR3 coding DNA: TGCGCCAGCAAGAATCTTAGCGGGAAGCCCTACAATGAGCAGTTCTTC. The encoded protein is CASKNLSGKPYNEQFF.

The CDR3 region is CASSKVSGGSPGTQYF. CDR3 sequence (DNA): TGCGCCAGCAGCAAGGTTAGCGGGGGGAGTCCTGGGACCCAGTACTTC. This sequence joins TRBV4-1 and TRBJ2-5; 10 nucleotides line up with TRBD2. V trimming: 5 bases; J trimming: 7 bases; junction bases outside the gene matches: 13. CDR1 is MGHRA and CDR2 is YSYEKL in the germline V gene. The CDR3 runs to 16 residues.

This clone has just a few counts. The rearrangement uses TRBV5-1 and TRBJ1-1; 9 nucleotides align to TRBD1. Per germline, CDR1 SGHRS and CDR2 YFSETQ. The CDR3 is 14 residues long. After removal of 3 bases from V and 7 bases from J, the junction contained 7 bases not matched to a gene. This CDR3 is CASSSIPGQGEAFF. The CDR3 DNA reads as TGCGCCAGCAGCTCTATTCCGGGACAGGGTGAAGCTTTCTTT.

V is TRBV19 and J is TRBJ2-7; 8 bases match TRBD1. The CDR3 length is 13 residues. Germline CDR1 reads LNHDA; CDR2 reads SQIVND (reference sequence). The V gene end was trimmed by 7 bases and the J gene end by 4 bases; junction bases not matched to a gene: 6. The CDR3 spells CASTYGTGYEQYF. CDR3 nucleotide sequence: TGTGCCAGTACTTACGGGACAGGATACGAGCAGTACTTC.